Reported below is one T cell receptor beta chain. The antigen is undetermined. One end of the junction fails to match germline, which may point to a read error. Three rounds of nested PCR, following a modified ARM-PCR protocol, produced the TCRbeta library. TCRdb analysed the multiplex PCR reads with MiXCR anew, one entry per CDR3 protein. The sample contains 90,000 to 110,000 distinct CDR3 sequences, 60% to 80% of which appear only once. This sample stems from a study of tumor and adjacent non-tumor tissue in lung cancer. Study-level background: Patients comprised eleven to twelve adenocarcinoma, 2 squamous cell carcinoma and 1 small cell lung cancer. The patients, some ten men and roughly 5 women, were roughly 30 to 85 with stage I to III disease. Whole-study results and caveats: Significantly higher TCR diversity was found in tumor than normal lung. Top 100 clones took a larger repertoire share in normal lung.

Germline V gives CDR1 SGHNT, CDR2 YENEEA. CDR3 length: 17 residues. This sample's RNA came from whole unsorted tissue. The TCR comes from a woman aged 55-70 years with non-small cell lung cancer. The V and J genes are TRBV11-3 and TRBJ2-1; TRBD2 might be the D (6 bases). Sequencing was performed on lung tumor tissue. The CDR3 reads CASSLELTIGSHIEQLF. In DNA, the CDR3 is TGTGCCAGCAGCTTAGAGTTGACTATCGGGAGCCATATTGAGCAGCTCTTC.